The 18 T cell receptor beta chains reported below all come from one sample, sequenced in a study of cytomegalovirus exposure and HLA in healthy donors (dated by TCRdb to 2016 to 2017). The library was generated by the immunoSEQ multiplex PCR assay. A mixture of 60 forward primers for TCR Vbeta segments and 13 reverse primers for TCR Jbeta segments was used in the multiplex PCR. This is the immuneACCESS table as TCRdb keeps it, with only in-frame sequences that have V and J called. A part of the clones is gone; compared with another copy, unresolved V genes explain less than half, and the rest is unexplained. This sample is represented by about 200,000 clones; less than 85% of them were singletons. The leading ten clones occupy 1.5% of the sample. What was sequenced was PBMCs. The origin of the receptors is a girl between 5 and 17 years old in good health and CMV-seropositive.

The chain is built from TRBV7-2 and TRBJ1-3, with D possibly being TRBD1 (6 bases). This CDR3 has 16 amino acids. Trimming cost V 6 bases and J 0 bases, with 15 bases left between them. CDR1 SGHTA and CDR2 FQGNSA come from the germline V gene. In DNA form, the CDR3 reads TGTGCCAGCAGTGGGGGACACATTAGCTCTGGAAACACCATATATTTT. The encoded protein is CASSGGHISSGNTIYF.

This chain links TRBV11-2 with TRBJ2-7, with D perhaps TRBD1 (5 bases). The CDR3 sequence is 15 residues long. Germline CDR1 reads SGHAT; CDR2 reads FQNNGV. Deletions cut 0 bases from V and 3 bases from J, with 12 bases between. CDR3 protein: CASSLESGMYYEQYF. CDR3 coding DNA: TGTGCCAGCAGCTTAGAATCAGGGATGTACTACGAGCAGTACTTC.

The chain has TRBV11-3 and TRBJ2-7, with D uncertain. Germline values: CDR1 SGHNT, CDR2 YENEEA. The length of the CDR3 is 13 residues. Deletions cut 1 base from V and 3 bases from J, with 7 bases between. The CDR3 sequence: CASSLGPRYEQYF. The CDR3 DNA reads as TGTGCCAGCAGCTTAGGGCCTCGCTACGAGCAGTACTTC. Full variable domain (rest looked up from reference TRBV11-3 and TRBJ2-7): EAGVVQSPRYKIIEKKQPVAFWCNPISGHNTLYWYLQNLGQGPELLIRYENEEAVDDSQLPKDRFSAERLKGVDSTLKIQPAELGDSAVYLCASSLGPRYEQYFGPGTRLTVT.

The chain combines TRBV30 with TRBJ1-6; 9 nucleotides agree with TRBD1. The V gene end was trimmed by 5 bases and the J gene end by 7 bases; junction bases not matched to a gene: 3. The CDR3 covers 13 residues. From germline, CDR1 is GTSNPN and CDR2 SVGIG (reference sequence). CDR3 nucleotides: TGTGCCTGGGACAGGGGGATCAATTCACCCCTCCACTTT. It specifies CAWDRGINSPLHF.

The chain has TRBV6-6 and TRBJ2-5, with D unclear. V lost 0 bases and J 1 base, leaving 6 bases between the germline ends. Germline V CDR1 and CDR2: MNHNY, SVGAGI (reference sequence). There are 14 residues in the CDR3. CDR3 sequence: CASSYSVSQETQYF. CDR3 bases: TGTGCCAGCAGTTACTCGGTCAGCCAAGAGACCCAGTACTTC.

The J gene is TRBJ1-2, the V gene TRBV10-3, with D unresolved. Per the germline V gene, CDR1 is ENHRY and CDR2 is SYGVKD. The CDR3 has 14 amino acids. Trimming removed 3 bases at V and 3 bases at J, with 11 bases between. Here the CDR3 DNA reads TGTGCCATCAGTGATCCGCGGGCGGACTATGGCTACACCTTC. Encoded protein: CAISDPRADYGYTF.

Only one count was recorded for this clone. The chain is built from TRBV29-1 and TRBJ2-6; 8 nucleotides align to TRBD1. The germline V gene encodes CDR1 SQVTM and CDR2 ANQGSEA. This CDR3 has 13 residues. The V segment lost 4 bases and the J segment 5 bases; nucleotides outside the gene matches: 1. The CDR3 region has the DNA TGCAGCGTTGGGGACAGGAGGGCCAACGTCCTGACTTTC. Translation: CSVGDRRANVLTF.

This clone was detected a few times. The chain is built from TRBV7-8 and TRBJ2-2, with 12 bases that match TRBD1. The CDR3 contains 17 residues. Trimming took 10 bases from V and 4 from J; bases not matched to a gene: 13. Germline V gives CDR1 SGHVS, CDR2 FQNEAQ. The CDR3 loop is CANERFGTGGFTGELFF. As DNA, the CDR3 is TGTGCCAACGAGCGGTTTGGGACAGGGGGCTTCACCGGGGAGCTGTTTTTT.

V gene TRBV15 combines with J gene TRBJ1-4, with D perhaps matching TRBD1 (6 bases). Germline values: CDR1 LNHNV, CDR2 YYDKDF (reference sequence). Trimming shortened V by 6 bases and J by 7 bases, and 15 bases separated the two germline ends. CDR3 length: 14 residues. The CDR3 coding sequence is TGTGCCACCAGTGTTGGGGGGGCGCTTGAAAAACTGTTTTTT. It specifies CATSVGGALEKLFF.

The CDR3 sequence: CASSEASGGAGETQYF. The DNA for the CDR3 is TGTGCCAGCAGTGAAGCTAGCGGTGGCGCTGGGGAGACCCAGTACTTC. This rearrangement joins TRBV6-1 to TRBJ2-5; TRBD2 is a possible D gene (6 bases). Looked up from germline, CDR1 is MNHNS and CDR2 is SASEGT. The CDR3 spans 16 residues. The ends were cut back, 0 bases at V and 5 bases at J, with 16 bases in the middle.

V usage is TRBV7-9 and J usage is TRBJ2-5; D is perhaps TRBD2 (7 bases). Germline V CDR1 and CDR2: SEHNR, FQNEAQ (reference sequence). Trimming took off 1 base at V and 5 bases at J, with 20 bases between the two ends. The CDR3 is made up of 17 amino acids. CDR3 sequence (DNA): TGTGCCAGCAGCTTAGTCCCGGGGGGCCCCACCCAGGAGACCCAGTACTTC. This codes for CASSLVPGGPTQETQYF.

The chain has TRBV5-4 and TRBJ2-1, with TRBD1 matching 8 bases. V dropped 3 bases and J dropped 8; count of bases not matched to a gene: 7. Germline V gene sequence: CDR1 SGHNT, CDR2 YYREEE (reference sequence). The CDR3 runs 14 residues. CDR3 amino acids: CASSSDRGADEQFF. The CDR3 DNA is TGTGCCAGCAGCTCCGACAGGGGCGCGGATGAGCAGTTCTTC.

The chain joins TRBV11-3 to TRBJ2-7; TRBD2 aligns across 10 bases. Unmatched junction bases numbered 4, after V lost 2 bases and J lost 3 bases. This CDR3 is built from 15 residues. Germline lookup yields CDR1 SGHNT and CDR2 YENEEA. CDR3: CASSLYASGSYEQYF. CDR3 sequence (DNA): TGTGCCAGCAGCTTATATGCTAGCGGGAGCTACGAGCAGTACTTC.

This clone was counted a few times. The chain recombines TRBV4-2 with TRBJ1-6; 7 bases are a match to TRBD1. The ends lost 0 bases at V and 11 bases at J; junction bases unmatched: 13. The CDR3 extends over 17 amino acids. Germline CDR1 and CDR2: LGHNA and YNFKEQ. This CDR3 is CASSQEGDRVAFTPLHF. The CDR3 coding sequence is TGTGCCAGCAGCCAAGAAGGCGACAGGGTAGCTTTCACACCCCTCCACTTT.

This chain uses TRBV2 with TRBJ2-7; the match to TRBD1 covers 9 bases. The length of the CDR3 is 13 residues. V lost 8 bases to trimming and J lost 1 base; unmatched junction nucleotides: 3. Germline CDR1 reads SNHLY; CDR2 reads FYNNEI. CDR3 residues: CASRDRASYEQYF. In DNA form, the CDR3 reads TGTGCCAGCCGGGACAGGGCTTCCTACGAGCAGTACTTC.

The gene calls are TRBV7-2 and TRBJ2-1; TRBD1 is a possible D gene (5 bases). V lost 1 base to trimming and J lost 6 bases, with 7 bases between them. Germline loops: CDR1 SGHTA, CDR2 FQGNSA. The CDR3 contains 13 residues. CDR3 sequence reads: CASSLGQGNEQFF. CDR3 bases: TGTGCCAGCAGCTTAGGGCAGGGCAATGAGCAGTTCTTC.

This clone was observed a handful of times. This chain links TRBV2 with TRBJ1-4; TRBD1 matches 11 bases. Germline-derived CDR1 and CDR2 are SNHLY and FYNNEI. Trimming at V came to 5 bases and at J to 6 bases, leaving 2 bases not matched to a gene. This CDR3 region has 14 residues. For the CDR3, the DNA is TGTGCCAGCAGTAGGGACAGGGGGGATGAAAAACTGTTTTTT. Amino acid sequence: CASSRDRGDEKLFF. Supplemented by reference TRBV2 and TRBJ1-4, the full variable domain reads EPEVTQTPSHQVTQMGQEVILRCVPISNHLYFYWYRQILGQKVEFLVSFYNNEISEKSEIFDDQFSVERPDGSNFTLKIRSTKLEDSAMYFCASSRDRGDEKLFFGSGTQLSVL.

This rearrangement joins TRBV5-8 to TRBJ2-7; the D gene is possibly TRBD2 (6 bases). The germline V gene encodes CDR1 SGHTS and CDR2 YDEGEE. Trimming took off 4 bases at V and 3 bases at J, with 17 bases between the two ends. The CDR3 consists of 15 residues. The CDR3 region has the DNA TGTGCCAGCAGCCAAGGCGGGGTTTTTAGCTACGAGCAGTACTTC. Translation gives CASSQGGVFSYEQYF.